These T cell receptor beta chains were read from a single sample in a study of Ad26.COV2.S vaccination and SARS-CoV-2 variants. TCRdb's table, derived via immunoSEQ multiplex PCR, lists solely in-frame clones and lacks some. The sample holds about 250,000 clones; around nine tenths are singletons and the top ten take less than 3.5%. The source material was peripheral blood, sampled in a trial of Ad26.COV2.S vaccine versus placebo. These TCRs come from a person aged 18 to 65 who received the Ad26.COV2.S COVID-19 vaccine or a placebo. Both conserved end residues are part of each CDR3. A D gene is named only where the DNA matches it firmly. Not all rows give a size; the values are once, few, many and, for expanded clones, a class.

TRBJ2-3 . TRBV19 . CASRPQETYTDTQYF TGTGCCAGTAGGCCTCAGGAAACCTACACAGATACGCAGTATTTT
TRBJ2-1 . TRBV11-3 . CASSPSGRVSEQFF TGTGCCAGCAGCCCCTCCGGTAGGGTAAGTGAGCAGTTCTTC
TRBJ2-1 . TRBV6-5 TRBD2 CASSYPGLADNEQFF TGTGCCAGCAGTTACCCGGGACTAGCGGACAATGAGCAGTTCTTC
TRBJ2-3 . TRBV7-2 . CASSLNKLGEMQYF TGTGCCAGCAGCTTAAATAAGCTCGGGGAGATGCAGTATTTT
TRBJ2-7 . TRBV27 . CASSLSGKNYEQYF TGTGCCAGCAGTTTATCAGGCAAGAACTACGAGCAGTACTTC
TRBJ2-5 . TRBV4-1 . CASSQEGLPQETQYF TGCGCCAGCAGCCAAGAGGGACTCCCTCAGGAGACCCAGTACTTC
TRBJ1-2 . TRBV4-1 . CASSLWTVSYGYTF TGCGCCAGCAGCCTCTGGACAGTTTCCTATGGCTACACCTTC
TRBJ1-1 . TRBV6-5 . CASSYVGRNTEAFF TGTGCCAGCAGTTACGTGGGGAGGAACACTGAAGCTTTCTTT
TRBJ1-2 . TRBV11-2 . CASSLVGPAGYTF TGTGCCAGCAGCTTAGTAGGACCCGCAGGCTACACCTTC
TRBJ2-7 . TRBV6-2/TRBV6-3 TRBD1 CASSLLGQGAYEQYF TGTGCCAGCAGCTTGTTGGGACAGGGGGCGTACGAGCAGTACTTC
TRBJ2-3 . TRBV29-1 TRBD2 CSVTAGAPDTQYF TGCAGCGTTACAGCGGGGGCCCCAGATACGCAGTATTTT
TRBJ2-1 once TRBV19 TRBD1 CASRNRGLSYNEQFF TGTGCCAGCAGGAACAGGGGCCTCTCCTACAATGAGCAGTTCTTC
TRBJ2-2 . TRBV6-5 TRBD1 CASRQGSSTGELFF TGTGCCAGCAGACAGGGGTCCAGCACCGGGGAGCTGTTTTTT
TRBJ2-1 . TRBV3-1/TRBV3-2 TRBD1 CASSGPGQGPWGEQFF TGTGCCAGCAGCGGACCGGGACAGGGACCTTGGGGTGAGCAGTTCTTC
TRBJ2-2 . TRBV2 TRBD1 CASSWDRGRTGELFF TGTGCCAGCAGTTGGGACAGGGGGCGAACCGGGGAGCTGTTTTTT
TRBJ1-4 . TRBV9 . CASSVSGSWREKLFF TGTGCCAGCAGCGTATCAGGGAGTTGGCGGGAAAAACTGTTTTTT
TRBJ2-5 . TRBV7-8 TRBD1 CASSRDRGETQYF TGTGCCAGCAGCCGGGACAGGGGAGAGACCCAGTACTTC
TRBJ1-4 . TRBV27 TRBD1 CASSSVTGGKLFF TGTGCCAGCAGTTCGGTGACAGGGGGAAAACTGTTTTTT
TRBJ2-1 . TRBV9 . CASSVVGANNEQFF TGTGCCAGCAGCGTAGTCGGGGCGAACAATGAGCAGTTCTTC
TRBJ2-3 . TRBV6-4 TRBD2 CASSDGAGGPDTQYF TGTGCCAGCAGTGACGGAGCGGGGGGACCAGATACGCAGTATTTT